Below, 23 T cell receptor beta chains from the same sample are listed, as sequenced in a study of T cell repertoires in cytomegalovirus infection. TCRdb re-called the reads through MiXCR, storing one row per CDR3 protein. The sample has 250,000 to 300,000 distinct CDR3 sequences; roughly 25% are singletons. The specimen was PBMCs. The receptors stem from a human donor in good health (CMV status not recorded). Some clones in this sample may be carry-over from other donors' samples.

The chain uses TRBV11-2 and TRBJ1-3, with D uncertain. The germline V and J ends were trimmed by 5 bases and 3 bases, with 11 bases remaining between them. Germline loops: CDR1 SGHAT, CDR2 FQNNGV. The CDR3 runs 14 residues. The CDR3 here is CASSPEARGNTIYF. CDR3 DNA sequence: TGTGCCAGCAGCCCCGAGGCACGTGGAAACACCATATATTTT.

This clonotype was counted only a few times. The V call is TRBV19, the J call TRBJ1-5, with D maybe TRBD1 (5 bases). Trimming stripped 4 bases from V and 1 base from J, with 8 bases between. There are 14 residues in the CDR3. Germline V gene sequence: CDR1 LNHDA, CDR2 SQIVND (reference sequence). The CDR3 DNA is TGTGCCAGTAGTAGGACACTGAGCAATCAGCCCCAGCATTTT. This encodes CASSRTLSNQPQHF.

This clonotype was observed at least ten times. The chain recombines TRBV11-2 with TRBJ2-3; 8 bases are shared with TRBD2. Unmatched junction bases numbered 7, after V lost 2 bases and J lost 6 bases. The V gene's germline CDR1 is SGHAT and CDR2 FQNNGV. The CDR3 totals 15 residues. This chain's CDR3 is CASSLLGLDADTQYF. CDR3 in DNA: TGTGCCAGCAGCTTACTGGGACTAGACGCCGATACGCAGTATTTT. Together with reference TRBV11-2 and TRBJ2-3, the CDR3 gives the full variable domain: EAGVAQSPRYKIIEKRQSVAFWCNPISGHATLYWYQQILGQGPKLLIQFQNNGVVDDSQLPKDRFSAERLKGVDSTLKIQPAKLEDSAVYLCASSLLGLDADTQYFGPGTRLTVL.

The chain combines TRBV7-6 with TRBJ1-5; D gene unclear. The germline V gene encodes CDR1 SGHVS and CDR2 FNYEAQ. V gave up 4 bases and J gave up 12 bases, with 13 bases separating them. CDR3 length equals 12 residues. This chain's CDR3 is CASSSLGSLQHF. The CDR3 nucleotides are TGTGCCAGCAGCTCACTCGGCTCTCTCCAGCATTTT.

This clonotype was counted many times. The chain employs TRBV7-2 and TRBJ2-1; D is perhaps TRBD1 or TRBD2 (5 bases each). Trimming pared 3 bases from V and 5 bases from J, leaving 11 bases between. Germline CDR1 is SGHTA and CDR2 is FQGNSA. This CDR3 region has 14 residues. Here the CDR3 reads CASSFGTLNNEQFF. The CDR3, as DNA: TGTGCCAGCAGCTTTGGGACGTTGAACAATGAGCAGTTCTTC.

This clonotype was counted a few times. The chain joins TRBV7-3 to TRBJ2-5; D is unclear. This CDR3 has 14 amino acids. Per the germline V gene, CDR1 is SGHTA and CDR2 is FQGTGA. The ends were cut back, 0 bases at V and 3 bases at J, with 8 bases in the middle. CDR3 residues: CASSLTTDEETQYF. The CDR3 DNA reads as TGTGCCAGCAGCTTAACGACCGATGAAGAGACCCAGTACTTC.

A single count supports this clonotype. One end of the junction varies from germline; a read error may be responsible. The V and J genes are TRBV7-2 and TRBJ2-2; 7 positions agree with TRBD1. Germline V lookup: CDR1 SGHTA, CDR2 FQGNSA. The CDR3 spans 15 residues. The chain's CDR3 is CASSLRDRYTGELVF. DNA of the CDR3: TGTGCCAGCAGCTTAAGGGACAGATACACCGGGGAGCTGGTTTTT.

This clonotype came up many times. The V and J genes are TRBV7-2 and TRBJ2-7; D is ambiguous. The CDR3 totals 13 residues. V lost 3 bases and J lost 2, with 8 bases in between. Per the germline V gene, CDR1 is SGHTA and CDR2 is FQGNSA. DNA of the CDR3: TGTGCCAGCAGCTTGGCGGAGCCCTACGAGCAGTACTTC. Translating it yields CASSLAEPYEQYF. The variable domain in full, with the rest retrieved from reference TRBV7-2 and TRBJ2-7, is GAGVSQSPSNKVTEKGKDVELRCDPISGHTALYWYRQSLGQGLEFLIYFQGNSAPDKSGLPSDRFSAERTGGSVSTLTIQRTQQEDSAVYLCASSLAEPYEQYFGPGTRLTVT.

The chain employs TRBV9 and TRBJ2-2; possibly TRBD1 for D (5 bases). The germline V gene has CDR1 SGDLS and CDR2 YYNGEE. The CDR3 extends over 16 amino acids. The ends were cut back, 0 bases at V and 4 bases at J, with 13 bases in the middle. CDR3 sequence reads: CASSVVGRVSTGELFF. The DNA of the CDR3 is TGTGCCAGCAGCGTAGTGGGCAGGGTGAGCACCGGGGAGCTGTTTTTT.

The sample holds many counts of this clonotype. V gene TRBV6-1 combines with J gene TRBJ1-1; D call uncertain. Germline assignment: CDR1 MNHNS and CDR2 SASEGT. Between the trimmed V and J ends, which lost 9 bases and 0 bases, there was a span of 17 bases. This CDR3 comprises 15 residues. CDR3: CASEPLGVMNTEAFF. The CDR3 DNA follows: TGTGCCAGTGAGCCATTAGGAGTTATGAACACTGAAGCTTTCTTT.

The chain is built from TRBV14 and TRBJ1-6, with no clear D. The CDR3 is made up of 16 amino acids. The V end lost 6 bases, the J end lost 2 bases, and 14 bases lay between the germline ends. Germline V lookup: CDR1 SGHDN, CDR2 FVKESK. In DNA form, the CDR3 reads TGTGCCAGCAGTCGTTTTCCCCAGCCCTATAATTCACCCCTCCACTTT. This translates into CASSRFPQPYNSPLHF.

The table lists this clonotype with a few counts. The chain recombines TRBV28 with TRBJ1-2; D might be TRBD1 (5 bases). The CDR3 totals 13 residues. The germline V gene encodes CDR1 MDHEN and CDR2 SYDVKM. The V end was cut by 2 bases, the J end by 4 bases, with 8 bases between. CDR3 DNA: TGTGCCAGCAGTTTACCAGGGCCCTATGGCTACACCTTC. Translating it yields CASSLPGPYGYTF.

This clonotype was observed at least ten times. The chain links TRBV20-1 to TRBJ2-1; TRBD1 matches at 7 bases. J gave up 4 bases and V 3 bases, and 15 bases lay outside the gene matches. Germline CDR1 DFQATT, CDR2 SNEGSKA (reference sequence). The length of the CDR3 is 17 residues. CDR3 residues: CSASDLPGQSFYNEQFF. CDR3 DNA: TGCAGTGCTAGTGACCTTCCGGGACAGAGTTTTTACAATGAGCAGTTCTTC.

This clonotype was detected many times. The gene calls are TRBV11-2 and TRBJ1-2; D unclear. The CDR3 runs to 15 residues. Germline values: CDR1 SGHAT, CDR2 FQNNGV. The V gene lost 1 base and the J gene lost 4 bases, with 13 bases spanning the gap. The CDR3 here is CASSLGHPGGYGYTF. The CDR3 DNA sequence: TGTGCCAGCAGCTTAGGCCACCCGGGAGGCTATGGCTACACCTTC.

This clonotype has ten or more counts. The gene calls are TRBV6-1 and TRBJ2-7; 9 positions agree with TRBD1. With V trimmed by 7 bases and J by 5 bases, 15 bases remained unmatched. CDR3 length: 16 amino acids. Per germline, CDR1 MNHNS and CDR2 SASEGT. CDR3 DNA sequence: TGTGCCAGCAAACCATATACGGGACAGGGTTCCCACGAGCAGTACTTC. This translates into CASKPYTGQGSHEQYF.

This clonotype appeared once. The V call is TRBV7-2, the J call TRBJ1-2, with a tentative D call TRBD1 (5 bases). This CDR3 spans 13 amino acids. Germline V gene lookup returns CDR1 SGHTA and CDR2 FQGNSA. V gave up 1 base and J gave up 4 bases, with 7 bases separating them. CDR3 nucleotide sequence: TGTGCCAGCAGCTTAGGGGACCTCTATGGCTACACCTTC. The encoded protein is CASSLGDLYGYTF.

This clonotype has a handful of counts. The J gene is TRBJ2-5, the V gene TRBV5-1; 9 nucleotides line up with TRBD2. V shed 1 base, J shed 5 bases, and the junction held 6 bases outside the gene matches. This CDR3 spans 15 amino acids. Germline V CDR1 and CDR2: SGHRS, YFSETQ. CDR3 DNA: TGCGCCAGCAGCTTGATAATAGCGGGGGACGAGACCCAGTACTTC. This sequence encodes CASSLIIAGDETQYF.

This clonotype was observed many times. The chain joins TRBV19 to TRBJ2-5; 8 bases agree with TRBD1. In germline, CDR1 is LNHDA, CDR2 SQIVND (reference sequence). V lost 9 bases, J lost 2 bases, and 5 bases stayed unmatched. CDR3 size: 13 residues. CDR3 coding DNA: TGTGCCAGCCGCAGGACAGGGCAAGAGACCCAGTACTTC. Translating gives CASRRTGQETQYF.

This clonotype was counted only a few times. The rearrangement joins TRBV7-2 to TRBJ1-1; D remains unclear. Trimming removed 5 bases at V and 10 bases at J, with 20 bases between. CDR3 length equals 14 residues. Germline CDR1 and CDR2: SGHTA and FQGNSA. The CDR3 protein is CASSPNVLPGGAFF. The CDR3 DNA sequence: TGTGCCAGCAGCCCCAATGTTCTCCCGGGAGGAGCTTTCTTT.

The CDR3 bases are TGCAGTGCTCGGACAGCGCAAGAGACCCAGTACTTC. Protein: CSARTAQETQYF. V and J are TRBV20-1 and TRBJ2-5; TRBD1 is a possible D gene (6 bases). Germline V gene sequence: CDR1 DFQATT, CDR2 SNEGSKA (reference sequence). The V and J ends lost 5 bases and 2 bases respectively, with 9 bases between them. The CDR3 runs 12 residues.

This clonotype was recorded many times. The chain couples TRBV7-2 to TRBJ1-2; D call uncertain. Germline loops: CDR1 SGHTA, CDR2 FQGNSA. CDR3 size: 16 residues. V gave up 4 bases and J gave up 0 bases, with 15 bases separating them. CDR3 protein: CASSSHTSLANYGYTF. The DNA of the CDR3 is TGTGCCAGCAGCTCCCATACATCGTTGGCTAACTATGGCTACACCTTC.

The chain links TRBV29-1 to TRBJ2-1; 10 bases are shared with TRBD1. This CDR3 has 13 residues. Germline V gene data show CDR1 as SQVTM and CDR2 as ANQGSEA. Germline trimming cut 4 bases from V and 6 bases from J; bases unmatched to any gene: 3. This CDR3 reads CSVARTGGNEQFF. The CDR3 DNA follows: TGCAGCGTTGCCCGGACAGGGGGCAATGAGCAGTTCTTC.

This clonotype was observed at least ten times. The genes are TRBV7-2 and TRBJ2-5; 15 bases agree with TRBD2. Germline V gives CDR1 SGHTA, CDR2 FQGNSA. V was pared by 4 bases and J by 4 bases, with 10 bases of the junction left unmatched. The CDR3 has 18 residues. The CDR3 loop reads CASSSTGLAGGGGETQYF. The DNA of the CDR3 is TGTGCCAGCAGCTCTACCGGACTAGCGGGAGGGGGGGGAGAGACCCAGTACTTC.